The rows below give T cell receptor beta chains drawn from one sample of a study of blood T cell repertoires in COVID-19. Assay used: immunoSEQ multiplex PCR; TCRdb lists only in-frame clones, some missing. The data hold 89,000 or so clones, with over 90% observed a single time. The specimen was peripheral blood. These receptors all come from a human donor with active COVID-19. The donor label of this sample is uncertain. Both conserved end residues are part of each CDR3. D genes are given only for firm matches. The size field is filled for only some rows; it gives once, few, many or a size class.

v_call,j_call,d_call,clone_size,cdr3_nt,cdr3_aa
TRBV6-5,TRBJ1-1,.,.,TGTGCCAGCAGTAGAGATCTGAACACTGAAGCTTTCTTT,CASSRDLNTEAFF
TRBV10-3,TRBJ1-1,.,.,TGTGCCATCAGTGGAGAAGCCGTGAACACTGAAGCTTTCTTT,CAISGEAVNTEAFF
TRBV28,TRBJ2-5,.,.,TGTGCCAGCCGGAGGCAGGGGCGGCTCGGGGAGACCCAGTACTTC,CASRRQGRLGETQYF
TRBV6-5,TRBJ1-5,.,.,TGTGCCAGCAGTACGGGACCGACGCGGGGTCAGCCCCAGCATTTT,CASSTGPTRGQPQHF
TRBV11-3,TRBJ1-2,.,.,TGTGCCAGCAGCTTAGATACGGTTAACTATGGCTACACCTTC,CASSLDTVNYGYTF
TRBV5-1,TRBJ2-2,.,.,TGCGCCAGCAGCTCACAGAACACCGGGGAGCTGTTTTTT,CASSSQNTGELFF
TRBV5-6,TRBJ2-7,.,.,TGTGCCAGCAGCTCCAGCTCCTACGAGCAGTACTTC,CASSSSSYEQYF
TRBV10-3,TRBJ1-5,TRBD1,.,TGTGCCACCAGGACAGGGGGCCCGCATCAGCCCCAGCATTTT,CATRTGGPHQPQHF
TRBV28,TRBJ1-2,TRBD1,.,TGTGCCAGCAGTAAGACAGGGAATTTTGGCTACACCTTC,CASSKTGNFGYTF
TRBV18,TRBJ1-4,.,.,TGTGCCAGCTCACCACCGGGAGGGACCGATGAAAAACTGTTTTTT,CASSPPGGTDEKLFF
TRBV24-1,TRBJ2-3,.,.,TGTGCCACCAGTGACCAGTACACAGATACGCAGTATTTT,CATSDQYTDTQYF
TRBV5-1,TRBJ1-1,TRBD1,.,TGCGCCAGCAGCAAAAGGGACAGGGGCCCGAACACTGAAGCTTTCTTT,CASSKRDRGPNTEAFF
TRBV3-1/TRBV3-2,TRBJ2-7,.,once,TGTGCCAGCAGCCCCAGGACACAATCCTACGAGCAGTACTTC,CASSPRTQSYEQYF
TRBV5-1,TRBJ2-1,.,.,TGCGCCAGCAGCCGAGGCAGGGGTACACTGTCCTACAATGAGCAGTTCTTC,CASSRGRGTLSYNEQFF
TRBV27,TRBJ1-5,.,.,TGTGCCAGCAGTTTCCGTTCCAGGGGTCCCAATCAGCCCCAGCATTTT,CASSFRSRGPNQPQHF
TRBV5-4,TRBJ2-7,.,.,TGTGCCAGCAGCTTGGTCGGTCGCTCCACCTACGAGCAGTACTTC,CASSLVGRSTYEQYF
TRBV18,TRBJ1-4,.,.,TGTGCCAGCTCACTGAATGTTGGGGGCAATGAAAAACTGTTTTTT,CASSLNVGGNEKLFF
TRBV5-4,TRBJ2-7,TRBD2,.,TGTGCCAGCAGCGCAACTAGCGTGTCCTACGAGCAGTACTTC,CASSATSVSYEQYF
TRBV19,TRBJ1-2,TRBD1,.,TGTGCCAGTAGTTTACCGGGACAGGGAAACTATGGCTACACCTTC,CASSLPGQGNYGYTF
TRBV7-2,TRBJ2-7,.,.,TGTGCCAGCAGCCTAGGGGGGGGGTACTACGAGCAGTACTTC,CASSLGGGYYEQYF
TRBV3-1/TRBV3-2,TRBJ1-1,.,.,TGTGCCAGCAGCTCTTGGGGAGACCCGAACACTGAAGCTTTCTTT,CASSSWGDPNTEAFF
TRBV6-5,TRBJ2-2,TRBD2,.,TGTGCCACGGACCCCCTAGCGGGAGAAGGCGGGGAGCTGTTTTTT,CATDPLAGEGGELFF
TRBV5-1,TRBJ2-7,TRBD2,once,TGCGCCAGCAGCTTGGCCCAGCGGGAGCGAACCCCCTACGAGCAGTACTTC,CASSLAQRERTPYEQYF
TRBV5-1,TRBJ1-2,.,.,TGCGCCAGCAGCTTGGACGGGGCGGGGGGATCCACCTTC,CASSLDGAGGSTF
TRBV7-2,TRBJ2-1,TRBD2,once,TGTGCCAGCAGTTCTCCTGGGGGAGGGGCACTCTACAATGAGCAGTTCTTC,CASSSPGGGALYNEQFF
TRBV6-6,TRBJ1-4,TRBD1,.,TGTGCCAGCAGTTCCGGGACAGGGGGCTTGGAAGAAAAACTGTTTTTT,CASSSGTGGLEEKLFF
TRBV5-1,TRBJ2-7,TRBD1,few,TGCGCCAGCAGCTTGGGAGGGGGCCGTTACGAGCAGTACTTC,CASSLGGGRYEQYF
TRBV7-9,TRBJ1-2,.,once,TGTGCCAGCAGCTTCCTGGATCGGGGGTACTATGGCTACACCTTC,CASSFLDRGYYGYTF
TRBV23-1,TRBJ2-6,TRBD1,.,TGCGCCAGCAGTCAATCAACAGGGGGCCCAGACTCTGGGGCCAACGTCCTGACTTTC,CASSQSTGGPDSGANVLTF
TRBV2,TRBJ1-5,TRBD1,few,TGTGCCAGCAGGGTAGGGACAGGGGGCAATCAGCCCCAGCATTTT,CASRVGTGGNQPQHF
TRBV5-1,TRBJ2-7,.,.,TGCGCCAGCAGCTTGACAGGTACCTACGAGCAGTACTTC,CASSLTGTYEQYF
TRBV6-5,TRBJ1-1,.,.,TGTGCCAGCAATAGGGGTCTGGGAGCTTTCTTT,CASNRGLGAFF
TRBV15,TRBJ2-5,.,.,TGTGCCACCAGAGGCCACACCGGGACTGGGGCTGAGACCCAGTACTTC,CATRGHTGTGAETQYF
TRBV11-2,TRBJ2-3,.,.,TGTGCCAGCAGCTTCCGGGTCGATGGCACAGATACGCAGTATTTT,CASSFRVDGTDTQYF
TRBV28,TRBJ2-7,TRBD2,.,TGTGCCAGCAGTTTAAGGGCGGGGGGGCAGTACTTC,CASSLRAGGQYF
TRBV2,TRBJ1-1,.,.,TGTGCCAGCAGTGAAGTGTGGCCCGAAGCTTTCTTT,CASSEVWPEAFF
TRBV6-2/TRBV6-3,TRBJ2-7,.,.,TGTGCCAGCAGCCCCCCCCCGATGGCGGCCGAGCAGTACTTC,CASSPPPMAAEQYF
TRBV28,TRBJ2-7,TRBD2,.,TGTGCCAGCAGAATACTATCTAGCGGGAGTTCCTACGAGCAGTACTTC,CASRILSSGSSYEQYF
TRBV7-9,TRBJ2-3,TRBD2,.,TGTGCCAGCAGCTTAGGTGCTAGCGGCGCCACAGATACGCAGTATTTT,CASSLGASGATDTQYF
TRBV3-1/TRBV3-2,TRBJ2-1,.,.,TGTGCCAGCAGCCAAAGGAGGACCGGCTCCTACAATGAGCAGTTCTTC,CASSQRRTGSYNEQFF
TRBV6-5,TRBJ1-1,.,.,TGTGCCAGCGGCAGGGGAAAGGGCACTGAAGCTTTCTTT,CASGRGKGTEAFF
TRBV6-1,TRBJ2-7,.,.,TGTGCCAGCAGTGAAGTCAGAGTAGCTCAGTACTTC,CASSEVRVAQYF
TRBV12-5,TRBJ2-1,.,.,TGTGCTAGTGGTCCACCGGGGATTTCCTACAATGAGCAGTTCTTC,CASGPPGISYNEQFF
TRBV6-6,TRBJ2-5,.,.,TGTGCCAGCAGCCTCCAAGAGACCCAGTACTTC,CASSLQETQYF
TRBV6-5,TRBJ2-1,TRBD2,.,TGTGCCAGCAGTTATAGTAGCGGGGGGATAAATGAGCAGTTCTTC,CASSYSSGGINEQFF
TRBV7-2,TRBJ2-1,TRBD2,.,TGTGCCAGCAGCTTAGTAGCGGGTTCGGGCAATGAGCAGTTCTTC,CASSLVAGSGNEQFF
TRBV15,TRBJ2-1,.,.,TGTGCCACCAGCAGAGATTCGGGCGGGCCCAATGAGCAGTTCTTC,CATSRDSGGPNEQFF
TRBV5-1,TRBJ1-1,.,few,TGCGCCAGCAGCTTGATTCCCTCGAACACTGAAGCTTTCTTT,CASSLIPSNTEAFF
TRBV20-1,TRBJ2-7,TRBD2,once,TGCAGTGCTAGTGGGGGGGAGTATTACGAGCAGTACTTC,CSASGGEYYEQYF
TRBV10-3,TRBJ1-2,.,.,TGTGCCATCAGTCCCGACAGCTATGGCTACACCTTC,CAISPDSYGYTF
TRBV18,TRBJ2-3,TRBD2,once,TGTGCCAGCTCACCACAAAGCGGGGTAGATACGCAGTATTTT,CASSPQSGVDTQYF
TRBV6-5,TRBJ2-2,TRBD1,.,TGTGCCAGCAGCCCCGCGCAGGGGGTCACCGGGGAGCTGTTTTTT,CASSPAQGVTGELFF
TRBV6-1,TRBJ2-7,.,few,TGTGCCAGCAGTGAAGCTGCTGCGAACGGGTACTTC,CASSEAAANGYF
TRBV28,TRBJ1-6,TRBD1,.,TGTGCCAGCAGGATGACAGGGGGGAGTAATTCACCCCTCCACTTT,CASRMTGGSNSPLHF
TRBV19,TRBJ2-1,TRBD1,once,TGTGCCAGTGCGTCCATTGGACAGGGGTACAATGAGCAGTTCTTC,CASASIGQGYNEQFF
TRBV24-1,TRBJ2-6,TRBD2,.,TGTGCCACCAGCCCCGGGACTAGTGATTTCTCTGGGGCCAACGTCCTGACTTTC,CATSPGTSDFSGANVLTF